The rows below give T cell receptor beta chains drawn from one sample of a study of cytomegalovirus exposure and HLA in healthy donors. Data came from immunoSEQ multiplex PCR; TCRdb stores just in-frame clones and leaves some out. The sample records around 180,000 clones, about three quarters being singletons. Sequencing input: PBMCs. The receptors here all came from a woman aged 40 to 55 in good health and CMV-seronegative. Both conserved end residues are part of each CDR3. A D gene is named only where the DNA matches it firmly. Size values are once, few and many counts, or a class for expanded clones, and some rows have none.

V gene	D gene	J gene	clone size	CDR3 DNA	CDR3 protein
TRBV10-3	TRBD1	TRBJ2-3	.	TGTGCCATCAGTGTAGCAGGGGGAAACACAGATACGCAGTATTTT	CAISVAGGNTDTQYF
TRBV6-5	.	TRBJ2-6	.	TGTGCCAGCCGCCAGAGGGCAGGGGCCAACGTCCTGACTTTC	CASRQRAGANVLTF
TRBV7-8	.	TRBJ1-2	.	TGTGCCAGCAGCTCGTCTCAGGGTCTCCACTATGGCTACACCTTC	CASSSSQGLHYGYTF
TRBV21-1	.	TRBJ1-2	once	TGTGCCAGCAGCAAAGCAGGGGGCTATGGCTACACCTTC	CASSKAGGYGYTF
TRBV29-1	TRBD1	TRBJ2-1	.	TGCAGCGGGGACAGAAATGAGCAGTTCTTC	CSGDRNEQFF
TRBV7-2	.	TRBJ1-1	.	TGTGCCAGCAGCACCCAGACAGGCTTAAACACTGAAGCTTTCTTT	CASSTQTGLNTEAFF
TRBV9	.	TRBJ1-1	.	TGTGCCAGCAGCGACGGGACATCGGCCGCTGAAGCTTTCTTT	CASSDGTSAAEAFF
TRBV5-1	TRBD2	TRBJ2-2	.	TGCGCCAGCAGCCTGAGCGGGAGGGCGGGCACCGGGGAGCTGTTTTTT	CASSLSGRAGTGELFF
TRBV10-3	TRBD1	TRBJ1-6	few	TGTGCCATCAGCCAGGGACAGGGGGTTGGTTCACCCCTCCACTTT	CAISQGQGVGSPLHF
TRBV5-4	TRBD2	TRBJ2-1	.	TGTGCCAGCAGCTCCCACGAAGGGCTAGCGGGAGGGAATGAGCAGTTCTTC	CASSSHEGLAGGNEQFF
TRBV7-6	.	TRBJ2-1	.	TGTGCCAGCAGCCCCGACACGGTCTACAATGAGCAGTTCTTC	CASSPDTVYNEQFF
TRBV5-8	TRBD1	TRBJ2-5	.	TGTGCCAGCAGCTTGGGGACAGGGGCTTTCCAAGAGACCCAGTACTTC	CASSLGTGAFQETQYF
TRBV19	TRBD1	TRBJ2-1	.	TGTGCCAGTAGTATAACTCCTGGGGGGACAGGGGGAAGGAATGAGCAGTTCTTC	CASSITPGGTGGRNEQFF
TRBV21-1	.	TRBJ1-1	.	TGTGCCAGCAGCCCGTCCGGGACAGGGTACACTGAAGCTTTCTTT	CASSPSGTGYTEAFF
TRBV11-2	TRBD1	TRBJ2-1	.	TGTGCCAGCAGCTTAGGCGGGACAGGTCCTTCTGTGAATGAGCAGTTCTTC	CASSLGGTGPSVNEQFF
TRBV6-6	.	TRBJ2-7	few	TGTGCCAGCAGCCCAACCGATCAGGGTCTGTACTTC	CASSPTDQGLYF
TRBV6-1	.	TRBJ2-5	.	TGTGCCAGCAGTGAAGGGACAAAAGAGACCCAGTACTTC	CASSEGTKETQYF
TRBV11-2	TRBD1	TRBJ2-1	.	TGTGCCAGCAGCTTGGCGCAGGGGGTGGGAAATGAGCAGTTCTTC	CASSLAQGVGNEQFF
TRBV29-1	TRBD2	TRBJ2-1	few	TGCAGCGTTCTGGGGGAGGGCCGGTCCTACAATGAGCAGTTCTTC	CSVLGEGRSYNEQFF
TRBV5-4	TRBD1	TRBJ1-1	few	TGTGCCAGCAGTTCGACAGGGTTGATGAACACTGAAGCTTTCTTT	CASSSTGLMNTEAFF
TRBV7-9	.	TRBJ2-5	.	TGTGCCAGCAGCTTAAATTCGGAGACCCAGTACTTC	CASSLNSETQYF
TRBV6-5	.	TRBJ2-7	.	TGTGCCAGCAGTTACTACGCGGGGGCTGGCTCCTACGAGCAGTACTTC	CASSYYAGAGSYEQYF
TRBV7-2	.	TRBJ2-7	.	TGTGCCAGCAGCCTTACAGTGATAGGCTCCTACGAGCAGTACTTC	CASSLTVIGSYEQYF
TRBV2	TRBD1	TRBJ2-1	.	TGTGCCAGCACCCGACAGGGGATCGATGAGCAGTTCTTC	CASTRQGIDEQFF
TRBV19	TRBD1	TRBJ1-4	.	TGTGCCAGTAGACCTTTGACAGGGCAGAGTGAAAAACTGTTTTTT	CASRPLTGQSEKLFF
TRBV11-1	TRBD1	TRBJ2-1	.	TGTGCCAGCAGCCCCGGACGGACAGGGAATGAGCAGTTCTTC	CASSPGRTGNEQFF
TRBV2	.	TRBJ2-7	.	TGTGCCAGCAGCCTATCCCGTTACGAGCAGTACTTC	CASSLSRYEQYF
TRBV5-4	.	TRBJ2-3	.	TGTGCCAGCAGCCCCGAACTTCGAGATACGCAGTATTTT	CASSPELRDTQYF
TRBV19	TRBD1	TRBJ1-2	.	TGTGCCAGTAGTATCACTAAGACAGGGGGTCTGACCCGATATGGCTACACCTTC	CASSITKTGGLTRYGYTF
TRBV9	.	TRBJ2-3	.	TGTGCCAGCAGCGTCCGACAGGACCCCACAGATACGCAGTATTTT	CASSVRQDPTDTQYF
TRBV19	.	TRBJ2-2	.	TGTGCCAGTAGTATGCGTTCGAACACCGGGGAGCTGTTTTTT	CASSMRSNTGELFF
TRBV5-1	TRBD1	TRBJ1-2	.	TGCGCCAGCGGCCAAGAGGGGGCTGCTAACTATGGCTACACCTTC	CASGQEGAANYGYTF
TRBV15	.	TRBJ2-7	.	TGTGCCACCAGCACCACTCCGGGCTACGAGCAGTACTTC	CATSTTPGYEQYF
TRBV4-3	TRBD1	TRBJ1-2	.	TGCGCCAGCAGCCCAAGGGACAGGGACTCGGATGTCTACACCTTC	CASSPRDRDSDVYTF
TRBV5-1	TRBD2	TRBJ2-3	.	TGCGCCAGCAGCGGCAGCGGGAAGGATACGCAGTATTTT	CASSGSGKDTQYF
TRBV6-1	.	TRBJ1-1	few	TGTGCCAGCAGTGAGAGCCCGCACGAAGCTTTCTTT	CASSESPHEAFF
TRBV7-9	.	TRBJ1-1	medium-sized	TGTGCCAGCAGCTTTGAGGGGAGGGACACTGAAGCTTTCTTT	CASSFEGRDTEAFF
TRBV14	.	TRBJ1-2	few	TGTGCCAGCAGCCAAGGAAGGGGCTCCAACTATGGCTACACCTTC	CASSQGRGSNYGYTF
TRBV30	TRBD2	TRBJ2-5	.	TGTGCCTGGAGTATCCTAGCGGCCACGGGGACCCAGTACTTC	CAWSILAATGTQYF
TRBV10-3	.	TRBJ2-3	.	TGTGCCATCAGTGCGTCAGAACCCCTAGCATATACGCAGTATTTT	CAISASEPLAYTQYF
TRBV30	.	TRBJ1-1	.	TGTGCCTGGAGTGTACTAAGAGGAACTGAAGCTTTCTTT	CAWSVLRGTEAFF
TRBV11-3	TRBD2	TRBJ2-7	.	TGTGCCAGCAGCCCCCCGGCGGGGGGCGTCGGGTTCTACGAGCAGTACTTC	CASSPPAGGVGFYEQYF
TRBV25-1	.	TRBJ1-1	.	TGTGCCAGCAGTGGGACCCTCGGACACCTGAACACTGAAGCTTTCTTT	CASSGTLGHLNTEAFF
TRBV7-9	.	TRBJ1-1	once	TGTGCCAGCAGCCCCCGACAGATACCTGGATTTCCTGAAGCTTTCTTT	CASSPRQIPGFPEAFF
TRBV7-2	.	TRBJ2-1	.	TGTGCCAGCAGCTACGGTCGCTACAATGAGCAGTTCTTC	CASSYGRYNEQFF
TRBV7-6	TRBD1	TRBJ1-2	.	TGTGCCAGCAGCTTATGGGGACAGGGGGCAGGTGGTGGCTACACCTTC	CASSLWGQGAGGGYTF
TRBV7-9	TRBD1	TRBJ1-2	.	TGTTCCAGCAGCGCGAATCAGATAGACAGGGGCTCGCTCTATGGCTACACCTTC	CSSSANQIDRGSLYGYTF
TRBV15	.	TRBJ2-7	.	TGTGCCACCAGCAGGGTAGCTGGGATCAACCCCTGGAAGTCAGGGTACGAGCAGTACTTC	CATSRVAGINPWKSGYEQYF
TRBV9	.	TRBJ1-1	.	TGTGCCAGCAGCGTAGGACCAGGGGTGCACACTGAAGCTTTCTTT	CASSVGPGVHTEAFF
TRBV5-4	TRBD2	TRBJ2-2	.	TGTGCCAGCAGGGCCGGGACTAGCGGATTGAACACCGGGGAGCTGTTTTTT	CASRAGTSGLNTGELFF
TRBV5-1	TRBD1	TRBJ2-5	.	TGCGCCAGCACCTCGGCAGGGGGCCCGATTCAAGAGACCCAGTACTTC	CASTSAGGPIQETQYF
TRBV19	TRBD1	TRBJ2-7	.	TGTGCCAGTAAAGGGACAGGTACTCCTCGGGAGCAGTACTTC	CASKGTGTPREQYF
TRBV7-3	.	TRBJ2-7	.	TGTGCCAGCAGCTCCGGACTTGGCTCCTACGAGCAGTACTTC	CASSSGLGSYEQYF
TRBV30	TRBD2	TRBJ2-5	.	TGTGCCTGGAGTGTAGTGCGGGGAGGGGAGACCCAGTACTTC	CAWSVVRGGETQYF
TRBV9	.	TRBJ1-1	.	TGTGCCAGCAGCGTAGGGGCAGGCCTTATGAACACTGAAGCTTTCTTT	CASSVGAGLMNTEAFF
TRBV18	TRBD1	TRBJ2-7	.	TGTGCCAGTTTCAGCCTCCGGGACAGGGGATGCTACGAGCAGTACTTC	CASFSLRDRGCYEQYF
TRBV2	.	TRBJ2-3	.	TGTGCCAGCAGTGAGCAAGCGCCAAGCACAGATACGCAGTATTTT	CASSEQAPSTDTQYF
TRBV7-2	.	TRBJ1-1	few	TGTGCCAGCAGCTTGTCAGGAGTAAGGGGCACTGAAGCTTTCTTT	CASSLSGVRGTEAFF
TRBV6-1	.	TRBJ1-1	.	TGTGCCAGCAATTTTGACAGTTTGAACACTGAAGCTTTCTTT	CASNFDSLNTEAFF
TRBV2	TRBD1	TRBJ1-2	.	TGTGCCAGCAGTGGGACAGGTGGCTACACCTTC	CASSGTGGYTF